A single sample gave rise to the 29 T cell receptor beta chains below, sequenced in a study of read filtering for tumor transcriptome and immune sequencing (dated by TCRdb to 2018 to 2021). Sequencing was performed on an Illumina HiSeq 4000. Starting from 400 to 450 ng RNA, TCR libraries were constructed with the Immunoverse kit using molecular barcoded adaptors that cover the alpha/delta and beta/gamma chains. The public reads were quality trimmed at Q25 with fastp and then assembled into clones with MiXCR by TCRdb, keeping productive beta chains. Rows with one shared CDR3 protein collapse into an entry with the most common genes and DNA. This sample comprises 25,000 or so distinct CDR3 sequences, around a fifth of them detected only once. The biggest ten clones account for around a sixth of the sample. Sequences were obtained from a population of CD138-negative cells sorted from bone marrow. The sample's cell subset or site label, decoded: bone marrow mononuclear cells depleted of CD138+ plasma/myeloma cells by negative magnetic selection. These receptor sequences come from a donor at least 40 years old with multiple myeloma.

This clonotype is medium-sized by share. The chain combines TRBV27 with TRBJ2-1; a weak D match, TRBD2 (6 bases). The germline CDR1 and CDR2 sequences are MNHEY and SMNVEV (reference sequence). This CDR3 has 12 residues. V lost 5 bases to trimming and J lost 7 bases, with 9 bases between them. The CDR3 coding sequence is TGTGCCAGCAGTAAGACTAGTAATGAGCAGTTCTTC. This encodes CASSKTSNEQFF.

This clonotype was counted at least ten times. J is TRBJ2-2 and V is TRBV19; no definite D call. The CDR3 consists of 14 residues. Trimming left V 2 bases short and J 1 base short, with 5 bases between. Germline V gives CDR1 LNHDA, CDR2 SQIVND (reference sequence). CDR3 bases: TGTGCCAGTAGTATACGGGTGAACACCGGGGAGCTGTTTTTT. This translates into CASSIRVNTGELFF.

This clonotype was seen many times. The genes are TRBV12-3 or TRBV12-4 and TRBJ2-1; D might be TRBD2 (5 bases). V lost 1 base and J lost 8, with 12 bases in between. The CDR3 has 14 amino acids. As DNA, the CDR3 is TGTGCCAGCAGTTTAGTCGATAGCGCGGATGAGCAGTTCTTC. This sequence encodes CASSLVDSADEQFF.

This clonotype was detected ten times or more. The chain couples TRBV28 to TRBJ2-2; 9 positions match TRBD2. With V trimmed by 6 bases and J by 2 bases, 4 bases remained unmatched. The CDR3 is 15 residues long. Germline CDR1 reads MDHEN; CDR2 reads SYDVKM. The DNA of the CDR3 is TGTGCCAGCAGCGAGACTAGCGGCAACACCGGGGAGCTGTTTTTT. This translates into CASSETSGNTGELFF.

This clonotype was seen repeatedly, ten times or more. The genes are TRBV6-2 or TRBV6-3 and TRBJ2-5, with 9 bases lining up with TRBD2. V dropped 10 bases and J dropped 2; count of bases not matched to a gene: 11. The CDR3 runs to 15 residues. Germline values: CDR1 MNHEY, CDR2 SVGEGT. CDR3 coding DNA: TGTGCCATCAGAACGGGACTAGCACGACAAGAGACCCAGTACTTC. Residues: CAIRTGLARQETQYF.

This clonotype has a count of ten or more. The rearrangement uses TRBV6-1 and TRBJ2-3, with D maybe TRBD2 (6 bases). CDR1 and CDR2 (germline): MNHNS, SASEGT. The V end lost 5 bases, the J end lost 2 bases, and 11 bases lay between the germline ends. This CDR3 is built from 14 residues. Here the CDR3 DNA reads TGTGCCAGCAGTAGCGGGTGGGACACAGATACGCAGTATTTT. It specifies CASSSGWDTDTQYF.

This clonotype has at least ten counts. This chain links TRBV5-1 with TRBJ2-2, with TRBD1 as a possible D gene (5 bases). This CDR3 has 15 residues. Trimming removed 0 bases at V and 0 bases at J, with 6 bases between. Germline values: CDR1 SGHRS, CDR2 YFSETQ. The CDR3 loop is CASSLVQANTGELFF. The DNA of the CDR3 is TGCGCCAGCAGCTTGGTACAGGCGAACACCGGGGAGCTGTTTTTT.

This clonotype was recorded many times. The V gene is TRBV9, the J gene TRBJ2-1; 7 bases are a match to TRBD2. CDR3 size: 13 residues. Trimming at V came to 0 bases and at J to 6 bases, leaving 0 bases not matched to a gene. CDR1 and CDR2 (germline): SGDLS, YYNGEE. The CDR3 here is CASSVGGGNEQFF. DNA for the CDR3: TGTGCCAGCAGCGTAGGGGGGGGCAATGAGCAGTTCTTC. The whole variable domain, filled in from reference TRBV9 and TRBJ2-1, reads DSGVTQTPKHLITATGQRVTLRCSPRSGDLSVYWYQQSLDQGLQFLIQYYNGEERAKGNILERFSAQQFPDLHSELNLSSLELGDSALYFCASSVGGGNEQFFGPGTRLTVL.

This clonotype was found many times. The rearrangement links TRBV24-1 to TRBJ2-1; D remains unclear. Trimming stripped 5 bases from V and 7 bases from J, with 20 bases between. This CDR3 has 16 residues. CDR1 is KGHDR and CDR2 is SFDVKD in the germline V gene. CDR3 loop: CATSVESRAGRNEQFF. The CDR3 nucleotides are TGTGCCACCAGTGTGGAAAGCAGAGCCGGCCGGAATGAGCAGTTCTTC.

This clonotype was counted at least ten times. V usage is TRBV6-6 and J usage is TRBJ2-3; D is unclear. Germline CDR1 is MNHNY and CDR2 is SVGAGI (reference sequence). V was clipped by 0 bases and J by 0 bases, with 7 bases between them. The CDR3 covers 15 residues. CDR3 sequence (DNA): TGTGCCAGCAGTTACTCAGGAAAAAGCACAGATACGCAGTATTTT. It translates to CASSYSGKSTDTQYF.

This clonotype was recorded once. Since the CDR3 does not end with the conserved phenylalanine or tryptophan, this likely comes from a read error. The rearrangement joins TRBV27 to TRBJ1-1; 9 bases match TRBD1. CDR3 length equals 14 residues. The trim removed 5 bases at V and 4 bases at J, leaving 5 bases unmatched. Per germline, CDR1 MNHEY and CDR2 SMNVEV (reference sequence). The CDR3 region is CASSHRGRSTEAFI. The CDR3 DNA is TGTGCCAGCAGTCACAGGGGGCGGAGCACTGAAGCTTTCATT.

The table lists this clonotype with many counts. The gene calls are TRBV5-1 and TRBJ1-1; D is undetermined. Trimming left V 4 bases short and J 0 bases short, with 16 bases between. From germline, CDR1 is SGHRS and CDR2 YFSETQ. The CDR3 has 16 residues. As DNA, the CDR3 is TGCGCCAGCAGCCGAGAAATGAGCCAGATGAACACTGAAGCTTTCTTT. Protein: CASSREMSQMNTEAFF. Together with reference TRBV5-1 and TRBJ1-1, the CDR3 gives the full variable domain: KAGVTQTPRYLIKTRGQQVTLSCSPISGHRSVSWYQQTPGQGLQFLFEYFSETQRNKGNFPGRFSGRQFSNSRSEMNVSTLELGDSALYLCASSREMSQMNTEAFFGQGTRLTVV.

This clonotype was observed many times. The chain carries TRBV5-5 and TRBJ2-2; 14 nucleotides align to TRBD2. V was clipped by 4 bases and J by 0 bases; unmatched bases: 8. CDR1 is SGHKS and CDR2 is YYEKEE in the germline V gene (reference sequence). CDR3 length: 19 amino acids. The CDR3 DNA follows: TGTGCCAGCAGCCCGGGACTAGCGGGAGTCCTCGCGAACACCGGGGAGCTGTTTTTT. Translating gives CASSPGLAGVLANTGELFF.

This clonotype has just a few counts. A single base separates this from a much larger clone, so it may be a read error. The V and J genes are TRBV2 and TRBJ2-7; D remains ambiguous. CDR3 length equals 12 residues. CDR1 is SNHLY, CDR2 FYNNEI, per germline. The CDR3 nucleotides read TGTGCCAGCAGACCCGAAACCCACGAGCAGTGCTTC. Its protein product is CASRPETHEQCF.

This clonotype has ten or more counts. The chain recombines TRBV28 with TRBJ2-3; D is uncertain. The CDR3 runs to 11 residues. The V end lost 6 bases, the J end lost 6 bases, and 7 bases lay between the germline ends. Per germline, CDR1 MDHEN and CDR2 SYDVKM. This CDR3 is CASSRRDTQYF. In nucleotides, the CDR3 is TGTGCCAGCAGCCGGCGGGATACGCAGTATTTT.

Many counts were recorded for this clonotype. The gene calls are TRBV5-1 and TRBJ1-4; 9 nucleotides align to TRBD1. CDR3 size: 14 residues. V shed 2 bases and J 5 bases; nucleotides not matched to a gene: 1. The germline CDR1 and CDR2 sequences are SGHRS and YFSETQ. CDR3 sequence reads: CASSLGQGNEKLFF. DNA of the CDR3: TGCGCCAGCAGCTTAGGACAGGGGAATGAAAAACTGTTTTTT.

This clonotype was counted at least ten times. The gene calls are TRBV20-1 and TRBJ2-7, with 12 bases that match TRBD2. The trim removed 6 bases at V and 0 bases at J, leaving 3 bases unmatched. CDR1 and CDR2 from the germline V gene are DFQATT and SNEGSKA (reference sequence). This CDR3 comprises 14 residues. CDR3 in DNA: TGCAGTGCCCTAGCGGGAGGGGTCTCCTACGAGCAGTACTTC. Protein product: CSALAGGVSYEQYF.

The V call is TRBV19, the J call TRBJ2-7; D tentatively reads TRBD1 or TRBD2 (5 bases each). The V and J ends lost 2 bases and 3 bases respectively, with 11 bases between them. Germline loops: CDR1 LNHDA, CDR2 SQIVND (reference sequence). The CDR3 length is 14 residues. The CDR3 bases are TGTGCCAGTAGTATATCGGGACGGATCTACGAGCAGTACTTC. This codes for CASSISGRIYEQYF.

This clonotype occurred many times. This chain joins TRBV5-1 and TRBJ2-2; TRBD2 agrees at 8 bases. CDR1 and CDR2 from the germline V gene are SGHRS and YFSETQ. This CDR3 is built from 15 residues. The V gene end was trimmed by 0 bases and the J gene end by 5 bases; junction bases not matched to a gene: 3. The CDR3 protein is CASSLVLAVTGELFF. The CDR3, as DNA: TGCGCCAGCAGCTTGGTACTAGCGGTGACCGGGGAGCTGTTTTTT.

At least ten counts were recorded for this clonotype. The rearrangement links TRBV9 to TRBJ2-3; D uncertain. Germline V gives CDR1 SGDLS, CDR2 YYNGEE. The CDR3 runs 16 residues. V was clipped by 0 bases and J by 1 base, with 12 bases between them. The CDR3 protein is CASSVDVPSGTDTQYF. In DNA form, the CDR3 reads TGTGCCAGCAGCGTAGATGTTCCCAGCGGCACAGATACGCAGTATTTT.

This clonotype has ten or more counts. The CDR3 DNA reads TGTGCCAGCAGCTTGGGGGGCGGGATTAACGAGCAGTACTTC. Translated: CASSLGGGINEQYF. The V and J genes are TRBV5-4 and TRBJ2-7; tentative D call: TRBD2 (6 bases). The CDR3 is 14 residues long. The V gene lost 0 bases and the J gene lost 5 bases, with 12 bases spanning the gap. Germline V gene data show CDR1 as SGHNT and CDR2 as YYREEE (reference sequence).

Many counts were recorded for this clonotype. This chain joins TRBV15 and TRBJ1-1; D gene ambiguous. The CDR3 consists of 18 residues. V dropped 0 bases and J dropped 1 base, with 18 bases sitting between them. Germline loops: CDR1 LNHNV, CDR2 YYDKDF (reference sequence). The CDR3 nucleotides read TGTGCCACCAGCAGAGATGCTGGGCAGGTCGTGGGGAACACTGAAGCTTTCTTT. This codes for CATSRDAGQVVGNTEAFF.

As concerns this clonotype: As the CDR3 is not closed by the conserved phenylalanine or tryptophan, this likely results from a read error. The chain carries TRBV2 and TRBJ1-5; the D gene is possibly TRBD1 (6 bases). Germline V gene data show CDR1 as SNHLY and CDR2 as FYNNEI. CDR3 size: 14 residues. Trimming stripped 1 base from V and 7 bases from J, with 11 bases between. CDR3 sequence (DNA): TGTGCCAGCAGTGAAGAGGGGGGGCAGCAGCCCCAGCATTCT. Translating it yields CASSEEGGQQPQHS.

This clonotype is labeled as medium-sized. The rearrangement uses TRBV29-1 and TRBJ2-1, with TRBD1 as a possible D gene (6 bases). The CDR3 is 11 residues long. Per the germline V gene, CDR1 is SQVTM and CDR2 is ANQGSEA. V gave up 4 bases and J gave up 6 bases, with 7 bases separating them. DNA for the CDR3: TGCAGCGTTGGACAGGTCAATGAGCAGTTCTTC. This sequence encodes CSVGQVNEQFF.

This clonotype has at least ten counts. The rearrangement joins TRBV6-2 or TRBV6-3 to TRBJ2-1, with D possibly being TRBD2 (6 bases). This CDR3 spans 15 amino acids. The germline gives CDR1 MNHEY, CDR2 SVGEGT. The V end was cut by 2 bases, the J end by 8 bases, with 16 bases between. CDR3 coding DNA: TGTGCCAGCAGTTACAGCGGGCGCCCCCCCTATGAGCAGTTCTTC. The encoded protein is CASSYSGRPPYEQFF.

This clonotype was counted many times. The chain is built from TRBV20-1 and TRBJ2-2; 14 nucleotides match TRBD2. Germline V CDR1 and CDR2: DFQATT, SNEGSKA (reference sequence). The J segment lost 7 bases and the V segment lost 7 bases, leaving 14 bases of the junction unmatched. The CDR3 spans 17 residues. The CDR3 DNA reads TGCAGTGTCGATATGGGGACTAGCGGGAGAGTTAACGGGGAGCTGTTTTTT. Encoded protein: CSVDMGTSGRVNGELFF.

A word on this clonotype: A far larger clone is one base from this, pointing to a likely read error. This rearrangement joins TRBV12-3 or TRBV12-4 to TRBJ1-6, with a tentative D call TRBD1 (5 bases). The length of the CDR3 is 15 residues. Here the CDR3 reads CASSFRGDYNSPPHF. For the CDR3, the DNA is TGTGCCAGCAGTTTTCGCGGGGACTATAATTCACCCCCCCACTTT.

This clonotype was observed many times. The rearrangement links TRBV28 to TRBJ2-2; TRBD2 matches at 9 bases. The CDR3 is made up of 15 amino acids. The ends lost 1 base at V and 6 bases at J; junction bases unmatched: 3. The germline V gene has CDR1 MDHEN and CDR2 SYDVKM. The chain's CDR3 is CASSLLAGDAGELFF. CDR3 in DNA: TGTGCCAGCAGTTTATTAGCGGGGGACGCCGGGGAGCTGTTTTTT.

This clonotype turned up a few times. A far bigger clonotype differs at one base, so this is likely a read error. The CDR3 loop is CASNLAAGANEQFF. CDR3 coding DNA: TGTGCCAGCAACTTAGCAGCGGGAGCCAATGAGCAGTTCTTC. The gene calls are TRBV11-2 and TRBJ2-1, with 8 bases that match TRBD2. There are 14 residues in the CDR3. Germline values: CDR1 SGHAT, CDR2 FQNNGV.